Sequencing of this T cell receptor (beta chain) was carried out in a study of T cells in Graves' hyperthyroidism and ophthalmopathy. Using RNA transcripts as the source, TCR beta CDR3 regions were amplified. TCR CDR3 regions were first amplified by RT-PCR with HTBI primers. TCRdb reprocessed the multiplex PCR reads with MiXCR, giving one entry per CDR3 protein. The sample has about 380,000 distinct CDR3 sequences, around an eighth seen once. The sequence came from a man aged 30-40 years with Graves' hyperthyroidism that later progressed to Graves' ophthalmopathy. The sequencing input was blood.

This CDR3 reads CASSQGSGAGGNQPQHF. In DNA, the CDR3 is TGCGCCAGCAGCCAAGGTTCAGGGGCCGGGGGCAATCAGCCCCAGCATTTT. The V gene is TRBV4-1, the J gene TRBJ1-5; weak D call: TRBD1 (6 bases). The germline V gene has CDR1 MGHRA and CDR2 YSYEKL. The CDR3 has 17 residues. The V and J ends lost 1 base and 2 bases respectively, with 15 bases between them.